This T cell receptor beta chain was sequenced in a study of beta chain features in type 1 diabetes. About the research overall: Sorted cells from all samples, numbering almost 110 million, were examined.

With respect to this clone: Its antigen is not known.

Every isolated RNA sample was fully reverse transcribed, so sequencing captured expressed TCRB transcripts. The table came from immunoSEQ multiplex PCR; TCRdb's copy has only in-frame clones and leaves some out. The data show around 400,000 clones, roughly 16% seen once. Study-wide findings and caveats: Patients with type 1 diabetes carried fewer insertions and had more deletions at their VDJ junctions. Patients with Type 1 diabetes showed moderately but significantly shorter TCRB CDR3s in all four CD4+ subsets.

CDR1 and CDR2 (germline): MDHEN, SYDVKM. The CDR3 is made up of 15 amino acids. V was pared by 5 bases and J by 3 bases, with 17 bases between. Sequencing was done on a sample of naive CD4+ T cells from blood. V is TRBV28 and J is TRBJ2-7; a weak D match, TRBD2 (5 bases). This clonotype was sampled from a woman between 18 and 29 years old in good health. The CDR3 protein is CASSRPGGPNYEQYF. Written as DNA, the CDR3 is TGTGCCAGCAGTCGACCAGGCGGGCCGAACTACGAGCAGTACTTC.